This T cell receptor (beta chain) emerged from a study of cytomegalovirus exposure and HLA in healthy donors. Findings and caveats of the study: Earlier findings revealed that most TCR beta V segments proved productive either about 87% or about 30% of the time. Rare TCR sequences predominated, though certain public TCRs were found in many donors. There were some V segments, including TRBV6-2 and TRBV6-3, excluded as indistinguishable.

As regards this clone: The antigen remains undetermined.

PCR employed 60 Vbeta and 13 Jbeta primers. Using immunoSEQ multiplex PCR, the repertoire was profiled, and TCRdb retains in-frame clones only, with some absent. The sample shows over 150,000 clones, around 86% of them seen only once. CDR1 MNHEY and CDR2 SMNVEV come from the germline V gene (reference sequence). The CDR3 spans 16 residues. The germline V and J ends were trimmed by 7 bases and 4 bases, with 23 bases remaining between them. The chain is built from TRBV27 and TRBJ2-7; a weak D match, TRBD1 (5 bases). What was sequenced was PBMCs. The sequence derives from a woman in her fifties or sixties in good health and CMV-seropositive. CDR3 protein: CASNHLRTGGAYEQYF. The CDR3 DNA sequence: TGTGCCAGCAATCATCTTCGAACAGGTGGTGCATACGAGCAGTACTTC.